The 20 T cell receptor beta chains reported below all come from one sample, sequenced in a study of shared clonotypes between healthy human individuals. The table came from immunoSEQ multiplex PCR; TCRdb's copy has only in-frame clones and leaves some out. Among around 1,900,000 clones listed, approximately 92% were seen once. Naive CD8 populations comprised CD45RO-negative cells positively selected for CCR7, excluding terminally differentiated effector memory CD45RA+ cells. The source material was naive CD8+ T cells from PBMCs. The receptors derive from a man aged 18 to 29 in good health. Some clones in this sample may be carry-over from other donors' samples.

The chain employs TRBV7-2 and TRBJ2-7, with D perhaps matching TRBD2 (6 bases). Trimming removed 3 bases at V and 7 bases at J, with 16 bases between. The CDR3 sequence is 14 residues long. From germline, CDR1 is SGHTA and CDR2 FQGNSA. The CDR3 DNA reads as TGTGCCAGCAGCTTCACAGGAGGGTCTCGAGAGCAGTACTTC. Translating it yields CASSFTGGSREQYF. Full variable domain (missing parts from reference TRBV7-2 and TRBJ2-7): GAGVSQSPSNKVTEKGKDVELRCDPISGHTALYWYRQSLGQGLEFLIYFQGNSAPDKSGLPSDRFSAERTGGSVSTLTIQRTQQEDSAVYLCASSFTGGSREQYFGPGTRLTVT.

The gene calls are TRBV4-3 and TRBJ1-1; TRBD1 matches 9 bases. Germline lookup yields CDR1 LGHNA and CDR2 YSLEER. The V and J ends lost 1 base and 6 bases, in that order; junction bases with no gene match: 6. The CDR3 has 15 amino acids. For the CDR3, the DNA is TGCGCCAGCAGCCAAGCCGGGACAGGGCCTCCTGAAGCTTTCTTT. It codes for CASSQAGTGPPEAFF.

The V call is TRBV19, the J call TRBJ2-3, with TRBD2 matching over 9 bases. The CDR3 has 17 amino acids. Germline loops: CDR1 LNHDA, CDR2 SQIVND (reference sequence). The J segment lost 8 bases and the V segment lost 0 bases, leaving 12 bases of the junction unmatched. The CDR3 reads CASSIDLSREGLGTQYF. CDR3 sequence (DNA): TGTGCCAGTAGTATAGATCTCTCGCGGGAGGGCCTAGGTACGCAGTATTTT. The entire variable domain, with the rest obtained from reference TRBV19 and TRBJ2-3, is as follows: DGGITQSPKYLFRKEGQNVTLSCEQNLNHDAMYWYRQDPGQGLRLIYYSQIVNDFQKGDIAEGYSVSREKKESFPLTVTSAQKNPTAFYLCASSIDLSREGLGTQYFGPGTRLTVL.

The chain uses TRBV18 and TRBJ2-5; 7 bases align to TRBD2. J was trimmed by 4 bases and V by 0 bases; bases with no gene match: 8. Germline-derived CDR1 and CDR2 are KGHSH and LQKENI. The CDR3 runs to 16 residues. CDR3 amino acids: CASSPPGRRLAETQYF. The CDR3 coding sequence is TGTGCCAGCTCACCACCGGGCCGACGACTAGCAGAGACCCAGTACTTC. The full variable domain, with the rest looked up from reference TRBV18 and TRBJ2-5, is NAGVMQNPRHLVRRRGQEARLRCSPMKGHSHVYWYRQLPEEGLKFMVYLQKENIIDESGMPKERFSAEFPKEGPSILRIQQVVRGDSAAYFCASSPPGRRLAETQYFGPGTRLLVL.

The chain uses TRBV11-3 and TRBJ2-3; no reliable D call. The germline CDR1 and CDR2 sequences are SGHNT and YENEEA. The CDR3 contains 11 residues. The V and J ends lost 0 bases and 8 bases respectively, with 3 bases between them. The CDR3 DNA follows: TGTGCCAGCAGCTTAGATGGTACGCAGTATTTT. This gives the protein CASSLDGTQYF.

The rearrangement uses TRBV19 and TRBJ2-2; 8 bases line up with TRBD2. Germline CDR1 and CDR2: LNHDA and SQIVND (reference sequence). Unmatched junction bases numbered 15, after V lost 2 bases and J lost 1 base. The CDR3 is made up of 20 amino acids. In DNA, the CDR3 is TGTGCCAGTAGTATAAAAGTCCTTTGGGAGACTAGCGAGAACACCGGGGAGCTGTTTTTT. This translates into CASSIKVLWETSENTGELFF.

The chain has TRBV7-9 and TRBJ2-1, with D tentatively TRBD1 (6 bases). Germline V gene data show CDR1 as SEHNR and CDR2 as FQNEAQ (reference sequence). V lost 4 bases and J 16 bases, leaving 17 bases between the germline ends. This CDR3 comprises 12 residues. In nucleotides, the CDR3 is TGTGCCAGCAGCTGGCAGGGGTCCTCCCACTTCTTC. As protein: CASSWQGSSHFF.

The chain is built from TRBV4-2 and TRBJ2-5; TRBD2 might be the D (5 bases). The DNA end is more similar to TRBJ2-7, so the J call may be wrong. The germline V gene has CDR1 LGHNA and CDR2 YNFKEQ. The CDR3 is 17 residues long. CDR3 residues: CASSQDSVSELAGEQYF. CDR3 sequence (DNA): TGTGCCAGCAGCCAAGATTCAGTTAGCGAACTCGCGGGCGAGCAGTACTTC.

The CDR3 reads CASSERGDRRTEAFF. Written as DNA, the CDR3 is TGTGCCAGCAGTGAACGTGGGGACCGGCGCACTGAAGCTTTCTTT. The chain carries TRBV6-1 and TRBJ1-1; tentative D call: TRBD1 (5 bases). The CDR3 contains 15 residues. V gave up 2 bases and J gave up 4 bases, with 14 bases separating them. Per the germline V gene, CDR1 is MNHNS and CDR2 is SASEGT.

The chain recombines TRBV6-1 with TRBJ1-4; the D gene is possibly TRBD1 (6 bases). This CDR3 contains 13 residues. The germline V gene encodes CDR1 MNHNS and CDR2 SASEGT. Trimming cost V 6 bases and J 7 bases, with 12 bases left between them. The CDR3 here is CASRKGGGEKLFF. The CDR3 DNA sequence: TGTGCCAGCAGGAAAGGAGGGGGTGAAAAACTGTTTTTT.

Concerning this clone: Within the sample, other DNA sequences also encode this same CDR3. The chain has TRBV19 and TRBJ1-1; D call uncertain. The CDR3 totals 13 residues. Deletions cut 5 bases from V and 1 base from J, with 8 bases between. Germline V gene sequence: CDR1 LNHDA, CDR2 SQIVND (reference sequence). The CDR3 is CASSATGNTEAFF. CDR3 DNA sequence: TGTGCCAGTAGTGCAACCGGGAACACTGAAGCTTTCTTT.

CDR3 in amino acids: CASSQDVGARTDEQFF. The CDR3 DNA follows: TGTGCCAGCAGCCAAGATGTCGGAGCCCGGACGGATGAGCAGTTCTTC. The V and J genes are TRBV14 and TRBJ2-1; D call uncertain. From germline, CDR1 is SGHDN and CDR2 FVKESK. The CDR3 loop spans 16 amino acids. V was clipped by 0 bases and J by 8 bases, with 17 bases between them.

The chain uses TRBV7-9 and TRBJ2-3, with TRBD2 matching over 12 bases. V lost 5 bases to trimming and J lost 5 bases; unmatched junction nucleotides: 11. Germline lookup yields CDR1 SEHNR and CDR2 FQNEAQ (reference sequence). The CDR3 runs 17 residues. CDR3 coding DNA: TGTGCCAGCAGCCCTCCGTGGGGACTAGCGGGCCTAGATACGCAGTATTTT. Protein sequence: CASSPPWGLAGLDTQYF.

The chain employs TRBV5-8 and TRBJ1-1; D remains ambiguous. The V end was cut by 5 bases, the J end by 1 base, with 3 bases between. Germline CDR1 SGHTS, CDR2 YDEGEE. This CDR3 has 11 residues. The chain's CDR3 is CASSPNTEAFF. The DNA for the CDR3 is TGTGCCAGCAGTCCGAACACTGAAGCTTTCTTT.

The J gene is TRBJ1-1, the V gene TRBV5-4; D gene ambiguous. The germline V and J ends were trimmed by 4 bases and 0 bases, with 10 bases remaining between them. There are 14 residues in the CDR3. In germline, CDR1 is SGHNT, CDR2 YYREEE (reference sequence). The CDR3, as DNA: TGTGCCAGCAGCCAACGGGCGCTGAACACTGAAGCTTTCTTT. It encodes CASSQRALNTEAFF.

CDR3: CASSGIAGGSYNEQFF. CDR3 nucleotides: TGTGCCAGCAGTGGCATAGCGGGAGGGTCCTACAATGAGCAGTTCTTC. The V call is TRBV6-1, the J call TRBJ2-1, with 11 bases lining up with TRBD2. Germline-derived CDR1 and CDR2 are MNHNS and SASEGT. This CDR3 comprises 16 residues. With 4 bases clipped from V and 1 base from J, the junction kept 3 bases outside the gene matches.

Concerning this clone: Other DNA sequences within the sample encode an identical CDR3. The chain combines TRBV28 with TRBJ2-1; TRBD2 is a possible D gene (6 bases). CDR1 and CDR2 (germline): MDHEN, SYDVKM. Trimming left V 3 bases short and J 9 bases short, with 12 bases between. The CDR3 covers 13 residues. This CDR3 is CASSLTSGSEQFF. In DNA form, the CDR3 reads TGTGCCAGCAGTTTGACTAGTGGGTCTGAGCAGTTCTTC. Full variable domain (outside the CDR3, taken from reference TRBV28 and TRBJ2-1): DVKVTQSSRYLVKRTGEKVFLECVQDMDHENMFWYRQDPGLGLRLIYFSYDVKMKEKGDIPEGYSVSREKKERFSLILESASTNQTSMYLCASSLTSGSEQFFGPGTRLTVL.

The chain links TRBV7-8 to TRBJ2-3; 8 bases are shared with TRBD1. J gave up 6 bases and V 5 bases, and 16 bases lay outside the gene matches. This CDR3 comprises 17 residues. CDR1 is SGHVS and CDR2 is FQNEAQ in the germline V gene. The CDR3 sequence: CASSAPGRDRRQDTQYF. The CDR3 DNA reads as TGTGCCAGCAGCGCCCCCGGACGGGACAGGAGACAGGATACGCAGTATTTT.

DNA of the CDR3: TGTGCCACCGGTACAGCGGGAGGGCCCAATGAGCAGTTCTTC. This translates into CATGTAGGPNEQFF. V gene TRBV28 combines with J gene TRBJ2-1; 10 positions match TRBD2. The CDR3 is 14 amino acids. Germline V gives CDR1 MDHEN, CDR2 SYDVKM. Trimming cost V 10 bases and J 6 bases; bases outside gene matches: 9.

The chain combines TRBV2 with TRBJ2-5; D may be TRBD1 or TRBD2 (5 bases each). This CDR3 is built from 14 residues. Germline V gives CDR1 SNHLY, CDR2 FYNNEI. V was pared by 8 bases and J by 5 bases, with 18 bases between. In nucleotides, the CDR3 is TGTGCCAGCCGGGACCGTTCTCCCGGGGAGACCCAGTACTTC. This translates into CASRDRSPGETQYF.